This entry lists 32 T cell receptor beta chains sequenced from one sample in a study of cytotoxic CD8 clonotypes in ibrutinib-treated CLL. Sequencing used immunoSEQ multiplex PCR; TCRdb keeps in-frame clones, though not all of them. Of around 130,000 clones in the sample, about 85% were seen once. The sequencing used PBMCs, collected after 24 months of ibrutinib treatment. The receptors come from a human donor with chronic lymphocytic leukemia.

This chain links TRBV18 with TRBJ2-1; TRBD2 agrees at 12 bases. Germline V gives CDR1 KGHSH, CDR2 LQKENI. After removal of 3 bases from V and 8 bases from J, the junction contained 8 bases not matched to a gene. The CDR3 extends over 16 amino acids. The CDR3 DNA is TGTGCCAGCTCACCCCCGGGACTAGCGGGTACGGATGAGCAGTTCTTC. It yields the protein CASSPPGLAGTDEQFF.

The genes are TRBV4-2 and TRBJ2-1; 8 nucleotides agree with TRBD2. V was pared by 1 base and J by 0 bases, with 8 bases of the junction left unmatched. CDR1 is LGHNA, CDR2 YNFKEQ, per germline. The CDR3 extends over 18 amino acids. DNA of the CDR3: TGTGCCAGCAGCCAAGTCATTGCGGGGGGTTCCTCCTACAATGAGCAGTTCTTC. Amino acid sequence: CASSQVIAGGSSYNEQFF.

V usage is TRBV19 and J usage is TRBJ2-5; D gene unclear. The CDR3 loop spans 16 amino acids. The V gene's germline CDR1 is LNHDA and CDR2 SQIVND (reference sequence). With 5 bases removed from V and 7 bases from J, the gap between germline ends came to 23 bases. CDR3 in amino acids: CASSPLYDFTSRTQYF. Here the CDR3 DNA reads TGTGCCAGTAGTCCACTCTACGACTTTACCTCCAGGACCCAGTACTTC.

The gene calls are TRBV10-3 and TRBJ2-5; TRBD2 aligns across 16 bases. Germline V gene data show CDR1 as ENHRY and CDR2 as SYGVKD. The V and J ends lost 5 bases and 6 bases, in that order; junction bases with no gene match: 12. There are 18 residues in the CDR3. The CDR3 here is CAISLGLAGGIRGKTQYF. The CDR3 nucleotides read TGTGCCATCAGTCTGGGACTAGCGGGGGGGATCAGGGGGAAGACCCAGTACTTC.

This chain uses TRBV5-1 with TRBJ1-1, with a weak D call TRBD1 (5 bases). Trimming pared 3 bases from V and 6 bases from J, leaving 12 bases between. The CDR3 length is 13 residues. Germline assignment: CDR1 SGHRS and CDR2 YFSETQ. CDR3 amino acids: CASSSRGRSEAFF. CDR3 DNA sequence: TGCGCCAGCAGCTCCCGGGGGAGGTCTGAAGCTTTCTTT.

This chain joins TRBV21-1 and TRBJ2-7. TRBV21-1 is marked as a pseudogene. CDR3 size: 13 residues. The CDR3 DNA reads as TGTGCCCCGCCGACAGGACTACACTACGAGCAGTACTTC. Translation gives CAPPTGLHYEQYF.

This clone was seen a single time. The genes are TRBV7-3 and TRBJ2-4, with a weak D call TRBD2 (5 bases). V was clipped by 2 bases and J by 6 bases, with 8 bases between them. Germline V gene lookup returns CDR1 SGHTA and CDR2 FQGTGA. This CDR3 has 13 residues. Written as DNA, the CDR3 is TGTGCCAGCAGCTTAGCTCGGGGAAACATTCAGTACTTC. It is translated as CASSLARGNIQYF.

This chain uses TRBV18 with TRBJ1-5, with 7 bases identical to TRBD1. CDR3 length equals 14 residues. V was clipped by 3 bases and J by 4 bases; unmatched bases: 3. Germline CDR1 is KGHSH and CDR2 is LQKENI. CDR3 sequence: CASSPGQNNQPQHF. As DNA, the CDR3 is TGTGCCAGCTCACCGGGACAGAATAATCAGCCCCAGCATTTT.

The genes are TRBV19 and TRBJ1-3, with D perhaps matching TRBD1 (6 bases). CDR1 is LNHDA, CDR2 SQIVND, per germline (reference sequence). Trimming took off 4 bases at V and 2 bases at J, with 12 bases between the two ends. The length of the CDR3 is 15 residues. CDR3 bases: TGTGCCAGTAGTAAGACAGGCAACCCTGGAAACACCATATATTTT. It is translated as CASSKTGNPGNTIYF.

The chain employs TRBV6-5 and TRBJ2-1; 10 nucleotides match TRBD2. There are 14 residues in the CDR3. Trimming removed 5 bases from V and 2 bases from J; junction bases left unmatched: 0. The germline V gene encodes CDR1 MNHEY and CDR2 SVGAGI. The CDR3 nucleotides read TGTGCCAGCAGTCTAGCGGGGGCCTACAATGAGCAGTTCTTC. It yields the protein CASSLAGAYNEQFF.

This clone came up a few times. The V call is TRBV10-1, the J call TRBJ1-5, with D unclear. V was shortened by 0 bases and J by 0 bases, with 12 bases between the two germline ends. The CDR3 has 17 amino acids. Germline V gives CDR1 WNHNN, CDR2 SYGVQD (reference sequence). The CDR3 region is CASSESKDGYSNQPQHF. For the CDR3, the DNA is TGCGCCAGCAGTGAGTCTAAGGACGGGTATAGCAATCAGCCCCAGCATTTT.

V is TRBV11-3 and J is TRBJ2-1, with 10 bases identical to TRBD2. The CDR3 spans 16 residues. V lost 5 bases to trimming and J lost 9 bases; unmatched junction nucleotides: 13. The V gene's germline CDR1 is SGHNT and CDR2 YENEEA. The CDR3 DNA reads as TGTGCCAGCAGCCCCTGGGGAAGCGGGGGGGCCGTTGAGCAGTTCTTC. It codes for CASSPWGSGGAVEQFF.

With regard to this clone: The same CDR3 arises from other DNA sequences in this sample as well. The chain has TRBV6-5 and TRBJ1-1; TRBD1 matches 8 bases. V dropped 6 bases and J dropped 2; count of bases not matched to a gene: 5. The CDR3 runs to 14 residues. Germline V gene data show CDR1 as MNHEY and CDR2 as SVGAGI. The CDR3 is CASSLDRVNTEAFF. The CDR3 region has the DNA TGTGCCAGCAGCTTGGACAGGGTCAACACTGAAGCTTTCTTT.

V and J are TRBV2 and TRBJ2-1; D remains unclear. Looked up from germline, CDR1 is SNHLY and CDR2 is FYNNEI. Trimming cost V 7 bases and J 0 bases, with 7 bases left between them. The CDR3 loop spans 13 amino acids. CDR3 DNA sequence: TGTGCCAGCAATCCGGGCTCCTACAATGAGCAGTTCTTC. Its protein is CASNPGSYNEQFF. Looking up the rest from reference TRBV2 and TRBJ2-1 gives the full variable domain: EPEVTQTPSHQVTQMGQEVILRCVPISNHLYFYWYRQILGQKVEFLVSFYNNEISEKSEIFDDQFSVERPDGSNFTLKIRSTKLEDSAMYFCASNPGSYNEQFFGPGTRLTVL.

This CDR3 is CASSSGQGAEKLFF. CDR3 coding DNA: TGTGCCAGCAGTTCCGGGCAGGGGGCTGAAAAACTGTTTTTT. The V call is TRBV27, the J call TRBJ1-4; 8 bases fit TRBD1. CDR1 MNHEY and CDR2 SMNVEV come from the germline V gene (reference sequence). V lost 4 bases to trimming and J lost 7 bases; unmatched junction nucleotides: 5. This CDR3 has 14 amino acids.

Written as DNA, the CDR3 is TGTGCCAGCAGCCTCTCTGGGCGGGGGGTCTGGGGTGAGCAGTTCTTC. Amino acid sequence: CASSLSGRGVWGEQFF. The rearrangement joins TRBV7-2 to TRBJ2-1, with 8 bases fitting TRBD2. Germline V gene lookup returns CDR1 SGHTA and CDR2 FQGNSA. Trimming at V came to 5 bases and at J to 9 bases, leaving 15 bases not matched to a gene. There are 16 residues in the CDR3.

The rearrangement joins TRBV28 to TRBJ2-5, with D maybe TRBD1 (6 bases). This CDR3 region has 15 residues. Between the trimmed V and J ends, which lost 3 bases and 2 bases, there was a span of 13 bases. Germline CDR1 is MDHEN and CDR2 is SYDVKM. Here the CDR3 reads CASSLSGGQQETQYF. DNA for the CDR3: TGTGCCAGCAGTTTGTCTGGAGGACAGCAAGAGACCCAGTACTTC.

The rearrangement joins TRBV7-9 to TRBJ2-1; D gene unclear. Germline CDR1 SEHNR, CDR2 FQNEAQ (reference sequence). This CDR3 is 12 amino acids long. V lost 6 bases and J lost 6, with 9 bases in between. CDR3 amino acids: CASRGTRNEQFF. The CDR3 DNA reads TGTGCCAGCAGAGGTACCCGCAATGAGCAGTTCTTC.

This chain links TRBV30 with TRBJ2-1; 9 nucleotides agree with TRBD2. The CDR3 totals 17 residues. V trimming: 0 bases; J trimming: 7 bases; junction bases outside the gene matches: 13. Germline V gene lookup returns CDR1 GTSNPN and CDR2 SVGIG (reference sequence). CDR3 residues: CAWSVPLRRGGLNEQFF. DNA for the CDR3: TGTGCCTGGAGTGTACCCCTTCGGCGGGGGGGCCTTAATGAGCAGTTCTTC. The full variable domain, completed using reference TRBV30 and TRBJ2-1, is SQTIHQWPATLVQPVGSPLSLECTVEGTSNPNLYWYRQAAGRGLQLLFYSVGIGQISSEVPQNLSASRPQDRQFILSSKKLLLSDSGFYLCAWSVPLRRGGLNEQFFGPGTRLTVL.

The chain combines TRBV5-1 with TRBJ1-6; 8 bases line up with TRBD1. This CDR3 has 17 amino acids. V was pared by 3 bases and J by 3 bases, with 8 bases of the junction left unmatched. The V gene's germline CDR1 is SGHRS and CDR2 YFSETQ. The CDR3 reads CASSSTKTGGYNSPLHF. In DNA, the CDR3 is TGCGCCAGCAGCTCAACGAAAACAGGGGGCTATAATTCACCCCTCCACTTT.

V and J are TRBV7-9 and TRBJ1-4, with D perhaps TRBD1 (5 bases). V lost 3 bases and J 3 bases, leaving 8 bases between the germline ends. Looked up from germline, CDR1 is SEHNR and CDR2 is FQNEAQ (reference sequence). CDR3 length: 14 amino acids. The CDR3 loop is CASSFGGANEKLFF. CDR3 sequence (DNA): TGTGCCAGCAGCTTCGGAGGGGCTAATGAAAAACTGTTTTTT.

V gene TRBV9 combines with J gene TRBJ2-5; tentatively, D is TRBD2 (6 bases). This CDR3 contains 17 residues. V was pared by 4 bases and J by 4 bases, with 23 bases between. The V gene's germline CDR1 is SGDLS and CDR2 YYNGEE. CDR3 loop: CASSQSVGGGSGETQYF. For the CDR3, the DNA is TGTGCCAGCAGCCAAAGCGTAGGTGGGGGGTCGGGAGAGACCCAGTACTTC. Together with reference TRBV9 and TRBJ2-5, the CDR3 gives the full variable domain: DSGVTQTPKHLITATGQRVTLRCSPRSGDLSVYWYQQSLDQGLQFLIQYYNGEERAKGNILERFSAQQFPDLHSELNLSSLELGDSALYFCASSQSVGGGSGETQYFGPGTRLLVL.

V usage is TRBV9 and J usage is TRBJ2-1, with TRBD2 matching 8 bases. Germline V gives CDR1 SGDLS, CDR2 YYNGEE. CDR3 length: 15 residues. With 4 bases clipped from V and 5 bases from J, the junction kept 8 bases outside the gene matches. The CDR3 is CASSPRAGVNNEQFF. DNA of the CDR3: TGTGCCAGCAGCCCCCGAGCGGGGGTCAACAATGAGCAGTTCTTC.

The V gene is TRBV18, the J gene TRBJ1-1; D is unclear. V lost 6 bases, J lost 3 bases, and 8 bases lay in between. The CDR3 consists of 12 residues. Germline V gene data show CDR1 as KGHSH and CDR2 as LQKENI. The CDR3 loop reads CASSSMDTEAFF. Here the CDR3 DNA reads TGTGCCAGCTCCTCGATGGACACTGAAGCTTTCTTT.

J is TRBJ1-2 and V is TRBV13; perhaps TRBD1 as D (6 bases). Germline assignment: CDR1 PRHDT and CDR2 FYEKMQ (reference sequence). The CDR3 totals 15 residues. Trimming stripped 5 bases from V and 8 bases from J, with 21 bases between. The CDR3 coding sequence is TGTGCCAGCAGCCCATCTTCCGCGGGGGCTGGAGGCTACACCTTC. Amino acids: CASSPSSAGAGGYTF.

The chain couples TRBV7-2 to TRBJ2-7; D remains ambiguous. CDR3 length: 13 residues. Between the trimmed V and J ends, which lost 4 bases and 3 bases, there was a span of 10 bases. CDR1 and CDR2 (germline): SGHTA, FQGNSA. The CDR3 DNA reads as TGTGCCAGCAGCTCGCCGGGCATCTACGAGCAGTACTTC. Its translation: CASSSPGIYEQYF.

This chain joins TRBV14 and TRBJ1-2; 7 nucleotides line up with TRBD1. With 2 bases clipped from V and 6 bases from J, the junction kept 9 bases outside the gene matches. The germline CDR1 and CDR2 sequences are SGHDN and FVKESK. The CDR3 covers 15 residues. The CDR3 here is CASSQIRTGSHGYTF. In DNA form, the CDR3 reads TGTGCCAGCAGCCAAATCAGGACAGGCAGTCATGGCTACACCTTC.

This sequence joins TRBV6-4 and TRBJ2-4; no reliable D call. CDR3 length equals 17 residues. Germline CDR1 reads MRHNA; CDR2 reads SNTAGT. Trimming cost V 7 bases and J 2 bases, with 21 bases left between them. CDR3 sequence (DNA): TGTGCCAGCAAGGTGATTCTAAGCACGTTTACCAAAAACATTCAGTACTTC. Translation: CASKVILSTFTKNIQYF.

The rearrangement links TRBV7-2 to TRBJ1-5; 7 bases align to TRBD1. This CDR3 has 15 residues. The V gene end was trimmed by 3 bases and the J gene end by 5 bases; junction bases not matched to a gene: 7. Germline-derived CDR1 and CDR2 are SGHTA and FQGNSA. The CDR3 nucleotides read TGTGCCAGCAGCTTCACAGGGGATTTGGATCAGCCCCAGCATTTT. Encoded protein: CASSFTGDLDQPQHF.

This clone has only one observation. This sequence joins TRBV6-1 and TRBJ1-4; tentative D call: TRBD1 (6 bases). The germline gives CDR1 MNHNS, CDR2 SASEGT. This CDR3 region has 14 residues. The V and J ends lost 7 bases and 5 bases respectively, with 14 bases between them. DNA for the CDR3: TGTGCCAGCACGCGAGGACAGCCGAATGAAAAACTGTTTTTT. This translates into CASTRGQPNEKLFF.

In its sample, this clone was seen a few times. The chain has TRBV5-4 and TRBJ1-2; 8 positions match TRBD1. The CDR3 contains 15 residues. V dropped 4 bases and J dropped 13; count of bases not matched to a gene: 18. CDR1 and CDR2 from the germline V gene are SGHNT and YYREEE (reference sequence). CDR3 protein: CASSMNRGSSPPITF. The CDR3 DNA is TGTGCCAGCAGCATGAACAGGGGGTCGAGTCCCCCAATCACCTTC.

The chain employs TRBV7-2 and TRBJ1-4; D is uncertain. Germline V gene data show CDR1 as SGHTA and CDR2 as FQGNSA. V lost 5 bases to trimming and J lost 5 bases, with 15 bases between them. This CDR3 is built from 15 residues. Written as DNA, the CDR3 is TGTGCCAGCAGCCCGCGCGCTGCTCCAAATGAAAAACTGTTTTTT. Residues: CASSPRAAPNEKLFF. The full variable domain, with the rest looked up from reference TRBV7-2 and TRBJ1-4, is GAGVSQSPSNKVTEKGKDVELRCDPISGHTALYWYRQSLGQGLEFLIYFQGNSAPDKSGLPSDRFSAERTGGSVSTLTIQRTQQEDSAVYLCASSPRAAPNEKLFFGSGTQLSVL.